The TCR beta chain under discussion was sequenced for a study of T cell clones after liver transplantation. Study-level results: Post-transplant, graft-donor-reactive CD4 TCRbeta sequences in blood dropped significantly in most of the 8 subjects.

The CDR3 is made up of 15 amino acids. Germline lookup yields CDR1 LGHNA and CDR2 YNFKEQ. The V end was cut by 0 bases, the J end by 0 bases, with 7 bases between. This table comes from immunoSEQ multiplex PCR, and its TCRdb copy is limited to in-frame clones, with some not included. The data contain about 45,000 clones, 86% of them singletons. Concerning this clone itself: Antigen: not known.

The chain has TRBV4-2 and TRBJ2-3, with no clear D. The source was CD4+ T cells from blood, collected 24 months after liver transplant. The sequence came from a human patient who received a liver transplant. The T cells may partly be graft donor cells. CDR3 DNA: TGTGCCAGCAGCCAAGATTATGCTAGCACAGATACGCAGTATTTT. Encoded protein: CASSQDYASTDTQYF.